The clone carrying this T cell receptor beta chain was recorded at least ten times. The CDR3 has 13 residues. The germline V and J ends were trimmed by 7 bases and 0 bases, with 10 bases remaining between them. TRAV- and TRBV-specific primers were used for first-strand cDNA, which covered alpha and beta chains. TCR amplification used 20 to 25 PCR cycles, a constant-region primer and a V-primer adapter. One entry per CDR3 protein results from TCRdb running MiXCR on the reads. The data show under 95,000 distinct CDR3 sequences, 17% seen once. The sample belongs to a study of low-dose radiotherapy and immunotherapy resistance in tumors. At the level of the study: Cohort 1 got 0.5 Gy per fraction every 2 weeks, 6.5 Gy in total. Each fraction given to Cohort 2 every two weeks delivered 1 Gy, and the total reached 13 Gy over 26 weeks. Cyclophosphamide infusions of 200 mg/m2 came every two weeks, one day before radiation-immunotherapy.

Time point in this sample: after trial treatment. Treatment denoted: LDRT plus nivolumab, ipilimumab, low-dose cyclophosphamide and aspirin (RACIN trial). Treatment combined nivolumab, ipilimumab, aspirin, low-dose cyclophosphamide and low-dose radiotherapy in a dose-escalation trial. The TCR originated in a male donor with prostate cancer. The sample here was PBMCs, taken after low-dose radiotherapy plus immunotherapy. The rearrangement uses TRBV12-3 or TRBV12-4 and TRBJ2-7; D is unclear. The CDR3 DNA reads as TGTGCCAGCACCGTCTGGGCCTCCTACGAGCAGTACTTC. Translation gives CASTVWASYEQYF.